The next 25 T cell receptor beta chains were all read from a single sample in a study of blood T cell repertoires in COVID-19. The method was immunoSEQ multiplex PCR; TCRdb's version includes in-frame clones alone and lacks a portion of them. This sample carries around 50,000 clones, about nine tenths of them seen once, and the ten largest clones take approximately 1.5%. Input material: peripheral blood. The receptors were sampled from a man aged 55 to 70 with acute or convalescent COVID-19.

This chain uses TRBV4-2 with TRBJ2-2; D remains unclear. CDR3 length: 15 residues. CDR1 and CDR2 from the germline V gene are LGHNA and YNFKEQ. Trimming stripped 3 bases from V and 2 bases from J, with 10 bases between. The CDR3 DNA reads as TGTGCCAGCAGCCAGGCGCGGCCAAACACCGGGGAGCTGTTTTTT. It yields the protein CASSQARPNTGELFF.

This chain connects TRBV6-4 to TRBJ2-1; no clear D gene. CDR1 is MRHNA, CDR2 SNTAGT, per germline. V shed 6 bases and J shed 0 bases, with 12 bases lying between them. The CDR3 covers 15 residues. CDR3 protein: CASSLTSSSYNEQFF. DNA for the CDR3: TGTGCCAGCAGCTTGACATCCAGCTCCTACAATGAGCAGTTCTTC.

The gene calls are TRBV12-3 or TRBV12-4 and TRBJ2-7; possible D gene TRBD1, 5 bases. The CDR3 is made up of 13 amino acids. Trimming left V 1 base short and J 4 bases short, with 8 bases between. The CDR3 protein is CASSLGGRYEQYF. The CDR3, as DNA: TGTGCCAGCAGTTTAGGGGGCCGGTACGAGCAGTACTTC.

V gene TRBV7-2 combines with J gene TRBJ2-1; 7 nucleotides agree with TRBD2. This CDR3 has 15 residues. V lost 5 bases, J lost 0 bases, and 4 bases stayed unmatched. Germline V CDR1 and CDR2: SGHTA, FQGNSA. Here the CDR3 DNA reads TGTGCCAGCAGCCCAAGCGGGAACTCCTACAATGAGCAGTTCTTC. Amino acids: CASSPSGNSYNEQFF.

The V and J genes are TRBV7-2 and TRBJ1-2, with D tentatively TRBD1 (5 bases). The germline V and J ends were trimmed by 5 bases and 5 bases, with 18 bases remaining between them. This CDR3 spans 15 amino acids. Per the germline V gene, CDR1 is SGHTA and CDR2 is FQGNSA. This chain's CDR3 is CASSQNVGRGYGYTF. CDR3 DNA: TGTGCCAGCAGCCAAAACGTTGGGAGGGGATATGGCTACACCTTC.

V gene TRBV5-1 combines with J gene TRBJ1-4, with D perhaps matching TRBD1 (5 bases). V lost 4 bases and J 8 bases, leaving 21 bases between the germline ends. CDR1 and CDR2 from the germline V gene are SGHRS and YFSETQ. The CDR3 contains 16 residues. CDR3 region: CASSATPDSKTEKLFF. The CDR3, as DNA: TGCGCCAGCAGCGCGACCCCCGACAGCAAAACAGAAAAACTGTTTTTT.

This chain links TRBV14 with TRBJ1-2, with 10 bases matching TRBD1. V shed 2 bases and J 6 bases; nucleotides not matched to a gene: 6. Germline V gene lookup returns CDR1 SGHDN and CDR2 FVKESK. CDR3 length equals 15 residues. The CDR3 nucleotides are TGTGCCAGCAGCCAACGGACAGGGGGTGTTCATGGCTACACCTTC. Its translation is CASSQRTGGVHGYTF.

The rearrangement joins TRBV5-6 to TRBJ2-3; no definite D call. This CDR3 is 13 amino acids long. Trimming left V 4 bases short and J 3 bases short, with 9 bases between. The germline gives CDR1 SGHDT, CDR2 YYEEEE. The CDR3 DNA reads TGTGCCAGCAGCGTTACAGAGACAGATACGCAGTATTTT. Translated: CASSVTETDTQYF.

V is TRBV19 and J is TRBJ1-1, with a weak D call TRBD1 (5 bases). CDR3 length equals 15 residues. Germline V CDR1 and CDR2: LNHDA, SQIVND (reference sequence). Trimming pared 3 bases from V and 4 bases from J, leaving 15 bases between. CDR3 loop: CASSIGGGSITEAFF. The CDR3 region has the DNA TGTGCCAGTAGTATCGGGGGTGGATCTATCACTGAAGCTTTCTTT. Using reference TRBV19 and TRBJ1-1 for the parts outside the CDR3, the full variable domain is DGGITQSPKYLFRKEGQNVTLSCEQNLNHDAMYWYRQDPGQGLRLIYYSQIVNDFQKGDIAEGYSVSREKKESFPLTVTSAQKNPTAFYLCASSIGGGSITEAFFGQGTRLTVV.

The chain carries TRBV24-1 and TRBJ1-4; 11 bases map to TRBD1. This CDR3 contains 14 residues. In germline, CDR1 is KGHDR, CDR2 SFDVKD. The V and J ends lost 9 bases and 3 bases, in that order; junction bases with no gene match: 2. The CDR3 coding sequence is TGTGCCACCTCGGACAGGGGGCCTAATGAAAAACTGTTTTTT. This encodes CATSDRGPNEKLFF.

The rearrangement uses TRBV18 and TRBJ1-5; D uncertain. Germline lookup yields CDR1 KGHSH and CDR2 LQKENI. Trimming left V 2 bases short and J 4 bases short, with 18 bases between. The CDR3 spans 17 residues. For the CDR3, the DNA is TGTGCCAGCTCACCAAGTCGCCAGGTCGCAAGGAATCAGCCCCAGCATTTT. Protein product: CASSPSRQVARNQPQHF. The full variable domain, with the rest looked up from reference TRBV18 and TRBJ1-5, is NAGVMQNPRHLVRRRGQEARLRCSPMKGHSHVYWYRQLPEEGLKFMVYLQKENIIDESGMPKERFSAEFPKEGPSILRIQQVVRGDSAAYFCASSPSRQVARNQPQHFGDGTRLSIL.

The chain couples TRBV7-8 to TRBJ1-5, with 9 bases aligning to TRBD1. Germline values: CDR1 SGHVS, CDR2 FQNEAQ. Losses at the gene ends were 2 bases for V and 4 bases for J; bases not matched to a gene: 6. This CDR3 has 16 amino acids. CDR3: CASSLWDRARNQPQHF. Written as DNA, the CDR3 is TGTGCCAGCAGCTTATGGGACAGGGCGCGGAATCAGCCCCAGCATTTT.

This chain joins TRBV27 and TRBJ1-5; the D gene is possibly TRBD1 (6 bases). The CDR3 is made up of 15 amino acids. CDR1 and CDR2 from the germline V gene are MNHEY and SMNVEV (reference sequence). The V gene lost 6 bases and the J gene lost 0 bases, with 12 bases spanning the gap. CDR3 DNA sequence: TGTGCCAGCAGGGACAGAGGAGGTAGCAATCAGCCCCAGCATTTT. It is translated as CASRDRGGSNQPQHF.

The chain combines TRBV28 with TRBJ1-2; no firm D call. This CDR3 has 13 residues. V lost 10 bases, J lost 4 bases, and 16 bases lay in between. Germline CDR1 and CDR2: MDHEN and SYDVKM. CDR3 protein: CATSGGFGYGYTF. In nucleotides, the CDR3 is TGTGCCACCAGCGGAGGGTTCGGCTATGGCTACACCTTC.

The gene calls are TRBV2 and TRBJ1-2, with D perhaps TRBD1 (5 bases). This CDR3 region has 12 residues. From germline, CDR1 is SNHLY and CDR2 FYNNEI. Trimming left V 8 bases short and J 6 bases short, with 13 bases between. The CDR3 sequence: CASGRGRNGYTF. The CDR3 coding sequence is TGTGCCAGCGGGCGGGGGAGGAATGGCTACACCTTC. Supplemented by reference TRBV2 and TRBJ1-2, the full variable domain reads EPEVTQTPSHQVTQMGQEVILRCVPISNHLYFYWYRQILGQKVEFLVSFYNNEISEKSEIFDDQFSVERPDGSNFTLKIRSTKLEDSAMYFCASGRGRNGYTFGSGTRLTVV.

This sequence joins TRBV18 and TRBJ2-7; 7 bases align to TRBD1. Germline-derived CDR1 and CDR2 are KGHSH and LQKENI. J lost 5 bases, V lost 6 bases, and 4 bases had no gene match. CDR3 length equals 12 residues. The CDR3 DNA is TGTGCCAGCTCCCGGGACAGCCACGAGCAGTACTTC. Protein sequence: CASSRDSHEQYF. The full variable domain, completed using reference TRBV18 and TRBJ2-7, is NAGVMQNPRHLVRRRGQEARLRCSPMKGHSHVYWYRQLPEEGLKFMVYLQKENIIDESGMPKERFSAEFPKEGPSILRIQQVVRGDSAAYFCASSRDSHEQYFGPGTRLTVT.

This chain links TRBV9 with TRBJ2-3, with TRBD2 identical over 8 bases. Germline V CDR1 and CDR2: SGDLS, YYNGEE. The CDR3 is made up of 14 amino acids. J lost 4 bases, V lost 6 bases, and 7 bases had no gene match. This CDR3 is CASTSGSVSDTQYF. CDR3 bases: TGTGCCAGCACCAGCGGGAGTGTTTCAGATACGCAGTATTTT.

CDR3 protein: CASSFFRDNEQFF. DNA of the CDR3: TGTGCCAGCAGTTTTTTCCGGGACAATGAGCAGTTCTTC. This chain joins TRBV12-3 or TRBV12-4 and TRBJ2-1; no reliable D call. Trimming pared 3 bases from V and 5 bases from J, leaving 8 bases between. The CDR3 has 13 amino acids.

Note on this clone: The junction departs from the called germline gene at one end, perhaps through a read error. Written as DNA, the CDR3 is TGTGCCTGGAATGACAGGGGGCCTAAGTATGGCTACACCTTC. Protein: CAWNDRGPKYGYTF. The V and J genes are TRBV30 and TRBJ1-2; 10 bases align to TRBD1. CDR3 size: 14 residues. Looked up from germline, CDR1 is GTSNPN and CDR2 is SVGIG (reference sequence). Using reference TRBV30 and TRBJ1-2 for the parts outside the CDR3, the full variable domain is SQTIHQWPATLVQPVGSPLSLECTVEGTSNPNLYWYRQAAGRGLQLLFYSVGIGQISSEVPQNLSASRPQDRQFILSSKKLLLSDSGFYLCAWNDRGPKYGYTFGSGTRLTVV.

CDR3 region: CASSLNSAISSYNEQFF. In DNA form, the CDR3 reads TGTGCCAGCAGTTTAAATAGCGCCATTAGCTCCTACAATGAGCAGTTCTTC. This chain joins TRBV28 and TRBJ2-1, with a weak D call TRBD2 (5 bases). Germline assignment: CDR1 MDHEN and CDR2 SYDVKM. Trimming shortened V by 2 bases and J by 0 bases, and 14 bases separated the two germline ends. The CDR3 loop spans 17 amino acids.

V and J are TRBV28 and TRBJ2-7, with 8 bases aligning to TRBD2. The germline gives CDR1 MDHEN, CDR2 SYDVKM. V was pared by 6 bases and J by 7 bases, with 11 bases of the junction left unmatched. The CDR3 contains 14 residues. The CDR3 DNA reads TGTGCCAGCAGCCCCCAAGCGGGAGTGATGGAGCAGTACTTC. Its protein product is CASSPQAGVMEQYF.

The CDR3 coding sequence is TGTGCCAGCAGTACACAGTTATTCTATGGCTACACCTTC. This translates into CASSTQLFYGYTF. The rearrangement links TRBV6-5 to TRBJ1-2; D uncertain. V gave up 5 bases and J gave up 4 bases, with 11 bases separating them. Germline CDR1 is MNHEY and CDR2 is SVGAGI. The CDR3 runs 13 residues.

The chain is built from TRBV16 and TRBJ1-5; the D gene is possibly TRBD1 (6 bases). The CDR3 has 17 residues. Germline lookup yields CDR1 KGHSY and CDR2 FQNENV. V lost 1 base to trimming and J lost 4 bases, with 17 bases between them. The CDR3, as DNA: TGTGCCAGCAGCCAATATAGGGGGGGCCTGGAGAATCAGCCCCAGCATTTT. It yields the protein CASSQYRGGLENQPQHF.

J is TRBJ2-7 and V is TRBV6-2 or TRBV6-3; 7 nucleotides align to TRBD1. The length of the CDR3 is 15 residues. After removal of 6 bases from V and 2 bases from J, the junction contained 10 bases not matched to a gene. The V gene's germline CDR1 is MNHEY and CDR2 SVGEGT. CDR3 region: CASSSTGRPTYEQYF. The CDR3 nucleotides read TGTGCCAGCAGCTCGACAGGGCGCCCCACCTACGAGCAGTACTTC.

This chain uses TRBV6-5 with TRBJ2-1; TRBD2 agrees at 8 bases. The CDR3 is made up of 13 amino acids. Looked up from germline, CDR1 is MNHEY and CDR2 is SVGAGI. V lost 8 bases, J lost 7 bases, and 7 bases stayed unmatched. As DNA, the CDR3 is TGTGCCAGCTCGAGCGGGAGAGGTAATGAGCAGTTCTTC. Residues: CASSSGRGNEQFF.